The entry below describes one T cell receptor (beta chain). The data stem from a study of blood T cell repertoires in COVID-19. Germline-derived CDR1 and CDR2 are WNHNN and SYGVQD (reference sequence). The CDR3 runs 18 residues. V was cut by 3 bases and J by 5 bases, with 25 bases left in between. The data were produced by immunoSEQ multiplex PCR, yet TCRdb's version contains in-frame clones alone and is incomplete. The data hold more than 250,000 clones, with 70% to 90% observed a single time. The specimen was PBMCs or T cells enriched from blood (not recorded which). This TCR derives from a young man who had recovered from COVID-19. The chain carries TRBV10-1 and TRBJ2-5; possible D gene TRBD2, 7 bases. In nucleotides, the CDR3 is TGCGCCAGCAGTGAATCGGAGGGGGAGGGATCCACTGGGGAGACCCAGTACTTC. Its protein product is CASSESEGEGSTGETQYF.